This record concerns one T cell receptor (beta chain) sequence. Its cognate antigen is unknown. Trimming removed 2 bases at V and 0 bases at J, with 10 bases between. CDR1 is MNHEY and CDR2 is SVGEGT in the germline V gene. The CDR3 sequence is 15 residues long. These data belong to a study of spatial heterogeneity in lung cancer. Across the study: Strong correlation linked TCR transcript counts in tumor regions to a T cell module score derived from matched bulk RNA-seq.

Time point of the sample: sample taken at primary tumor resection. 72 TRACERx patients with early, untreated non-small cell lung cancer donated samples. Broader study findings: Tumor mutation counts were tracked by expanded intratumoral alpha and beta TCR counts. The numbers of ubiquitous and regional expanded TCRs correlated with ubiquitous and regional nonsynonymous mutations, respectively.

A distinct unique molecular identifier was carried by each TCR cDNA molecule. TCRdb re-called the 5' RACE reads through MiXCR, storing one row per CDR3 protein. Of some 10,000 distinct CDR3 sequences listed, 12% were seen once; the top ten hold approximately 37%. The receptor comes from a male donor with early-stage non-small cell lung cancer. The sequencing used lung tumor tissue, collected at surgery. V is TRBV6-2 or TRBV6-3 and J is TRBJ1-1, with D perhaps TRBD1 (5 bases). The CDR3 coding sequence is TGTGCCAGCAGTTACCTGGGACTTTTGAACACTGAAGCTTTCTTT. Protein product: CASSYLGLLNTEAFF.